This T cell receptor beta chain was recovered during a study of T cell responses to AZD1222 COVID-19 vaccine. A remark on this clone: The antigen is undetermined.

Generated by immunoSEQ multiplex PCR, the TCRdb table keeps only in-frame clones and is missing some. The profile shows roughly 50,000 clones, about 90% of them singletons. The study's findings and limits: Clonal diversity may have been underestimated in mostly white British donors.

This sample comprised peripheral blood, obtained on day 0 of AZD1222 vaccination. The TCR comes from an adult in good health.

CDR3 loop: CASSLFGVSDTEAFF. CDR3 nucleotide sequence: TGTGCCAGCAGCTTATTCGGGGTTTCAGACACTGAAGCTTTCTTT. J is TRBJ1-1 and V is TRBV7-8; D is undetermined. The CDR3 is 15 residues long. V was clipped by 2 bases and J by 3 bases, with 13 bases between them. Looked up from germline, CDR1 is SGHVS and CDR2 is FQNEAQ.